One sample yielded the 17 T cell receptor beta chains listed below, sequenced in a study of blood T cell repertoires in COVID-19. TCRdb keeps only in-frame clones here, not all; method: immunoSEQ multiplex PCR. The data show 150,000 to 200,000 clones, with around 80% seen just once and approximately 18% held by the top ten. Sequenced sample: peripheral blood. Receptors originate from an elderly woman with acute or convalescent COVID-19.

The genes are TRBV3-1 (or the pseudogene TRBV3-2) and TRBJ1-2, with D perhaps matching TRBD1 (6 bases). Per germline, CDR1 LGHDT and CDR2 YNNKEL (reference sequence). CDR3 size: 15 residues. Trimming pared 1 base from V and 3 bases from J, leaving 12 bases between. The CDR3 reads CASSQVGGRDYGYTF. CDR3 sequence (DNA): TGTGCCAGCAGCCAAGTGGGGGGGCGGGACTATGGCTACACCTTC.

This chain connects TRBV27 to TRBJ2-2; 7 bases fit TRBD1. The junction had 11 bases not matched to a gene; V was cut back by 2 bases and J by 5 bases. CDR1 and CDR2 (germline): MNHEY, SMNVEV (reference sequence). The CDR3 consists of 17 residues. CDR3 region: CASSLVGEGAHTGELFF. The CDR3 DNA reads TGTGCCAGCAGTTTAGTCGGAGAGGGGGCCCATACCGGGGAGCTGTTTTTT.

V gene TRBV7-9 combines with J gene TRBJ2-1, with D uncertain. Trimming removed 6 bases from V and 13 bases from J, with 13 bases in between. The CDR3 is 11 amino acids. Germline CDR1 and CDR2: SEHNR and FQNEAQ (reference sequence). In nucleotides, the CDR3 is TGTGCCAGCAGTTTGACTGGTACACAGTTCTTC. Translating it yields CASSLTGTQFF.

The chain combines TRBV6-5 with TRBJ1-2; D is uncertain. Looked up from germline, CDR1 is MNHEY and CDR2 is SVGAGI. Trimming stripped 6 bases from V and 8 bases from J, with 16 bases between. The length of the CDR3 is 13 residues. This CDR3 reads CASRPGRTVGYTF. The DNA for the CDR3 is TGTGCCAGCAGGCCTGGTCGCACGGTCGGCTACACCTTC.

The chain employs TRBV6-5 and TRBJ1-5; the D gene is possibly TRBD1 (6 bases). Trimming cost V 6 bases and J 0 bases, with 12 bases left between them. Germline CDR1 reads MNHEY; CDR2 reads SVGAGI. The CDR3 totals 15 residues. CDR3 region: CASSPRGNSNQPQHF. The CDR3 region has the DNA TGTGCCAGCAGCCCAAGGGGGAATAGCAATCAGCCCCAGCATTTT.

The V call is TRBV29-1, the J call TRBJ1-1, with 11 nucleotides matching TRBD1. The CDR3 extends over 13 amino acids. Germline V gene data show CDR1 as SQVTM and CDR2 as ANQGSEA. J gave up 11 bases and V 7 bases, and 12 bases lay outside the gene matches. For the CDR3, the DNA is TGCAGCGCAAACCGGGACAGGGGGGGACTGGCTTTCTTT. Translation gives CSANRDRGGLAFF.

V and J are TRBV5-1 and TRBJ2-1, with TRBD2 matching over 8 bases. V shed 2 bases, J shed 5 bases, and the junction held 3 bases outside the gene matches. The V gene's germline CDR1 is SGHRS and CDR2 YFSETQ. The CDR3 runs 14 residues. The CDR3 bases are TGCGCCAGCAGCTTTAGCGGGATGAACAATGAGCAGTTCTTC. Amino acids: CASSFSGMNNEQFF.

This rearrangement joins TRBV18 to TRBJ2-2, with D unresolved. Trimming removed 3 bases from V and 6 bases from J, with 5 bases in between. This CDR3 has 12 residues. Germline V gives CDR1 KGHSH, CDR2 LQKENI. CDR3 in DNA: TGTGCCAGCTCACCCCCCGCCGGGGAGCTGTTTTTT. As protein: CASSPPAGELFF. The full variable domain, in which reference TRBV18 and TRBJ2-2 provide the parts outside the CDR3, is NAGVMQNPRHLVRRRGQEARLRCSPMKGHSHVYWYRQLPEEGLKFMVYLQKENIIDESGMPKERFSAEFPKEGPSILRIQQVVRGDSAAYFCASSPPAGELFFGEGSRLTVL.

This clone is a singleton in its sample. This chain connects TRBV5-1 to TRBJ1-1; D might be TRBD1 (5 bases). CDR1 SGHRS and CDR2 YFSETQ come from the germline V gene. V lost 0 bases and J lost 2, with 8 bases in between. CDR3 length: 14 amino acids. The chain's CDR3 is CASSLVDINTEAFF. CDR3 DNA: TGCGCCAGCAGCTTGGTGGACATCAACACTGAAGCTTTCTTT.

This chain connects TRBV12-3 or TRBV12-4 to TRBJ1-2, with TRBD1 as a possible D gene (6 bases). The CDR3 sequence is 13 residues long. Trimming shortened V by 3 bases and J by 4 bases, and 9 bases separated the two germline ends. The chain's CDR3 is CASSLGAIYGYTF. As DNA, the CDR3 is TGTGCCAGCAGTTTGGGGGCGATCTATGGCTACACCTTC.

The rearrangement links TRBV2 to TRBJ1-6, with 8 bases lining up with TRBD1. The CDR3 consists of 17 residues. In germline, CDR1 is SNHLY, CDR2 FYNNEI. V lost 4 bases to trimming and J lost 0 bases; unmatched junction nucleotides: 5. The CDR3 bases are TGTGCCAGCAGTGCCGGGACAGGCGGCTCCTATAATTCACCCCTCCACTTT. Translation: CASSAGTGGSYNSPLHF.

The V call is TRBV6-1, the J call TRBJ2-2, with D uncertain. The CDR3 is 11 amino acids. Germline CDR1 is MNHNS and CDR2 is SASEGT. The V end was cut by 10 bases, the J end by 4 bases, with 7 bases between. CDR3 residues: CATQSTGELFF. For the CDR3, the DNA is TGTGCCACACAGAGCACCGGGGAGCTGTTTTTT.

V is TRBV19 and J is TRBJ1-6; TRBD1 agrees at 7 bases. After removal of 6 bases from V and 9 bases from J, the junction contained 8 bases not matched to a gene. Germline V gene sequence: CDR1 LNHDA, CDR2 SQIVND (reference sequence). The CDR3 length is 14 residues. CDR3 region: CASSETGRGSPLHF. CDR3 bases: TGTGCCAGTAGCGAGACAGGGCGCGGTTCACCCCTCCACTTT.

CDR3 region: CASSPRVGETQYF. The CDR3 DNA sequence: TGCGCCAGCAGCCCCAGGGTAGGAGAGACCCAGTACTTC. This chain uses TRBV5-1 with TRBJ2-5; D may be TRBD1 (5 bases). The CDR3 has 13 residues. Trimming removed 4 bases from V and 4 bases from J, with 11 bases in between. Germline V CDR1 and CDR2: SGHRS, YFSETQ.

The V gene is TRBV27, the J gene TRBJ2-5; the D gene is possibly TRBD1 (8 bases). The germline CDR1 and CDR2 sequences are MNHEY and SMNVEV (reference sequence). V dropped 4 bases and J dropped 7 bases, with 19 bases sitting between them. CDR3 length equals 15 residues. The chain's CDR3 is CASSSSWTGRVTQYF. Written as DNA, the CDR3 is TGTGCCAGCAGTTCCAGCTGGACAGGGAGGGTGACCCAGTACTTC.

This clone appeared once. The chain has TRBV25-1 and TRBJ2-2; 7 nucleotides align to TRBD1. The CDR3 is made up of 16 amino acids. The germline CDR1 and CDR2 sequences are MGHDK and SYGVNS. J lost 4 bases, V lost 7 bases, and 12 bases had no gene match. CDR3 DNA: TGTGCCAGCACTCAAACCAGGGGGTACGGCACCGGGGAGCTGTTTTTT. Residues: CASTQTRGYGTGELFF.

This clone was counted only a few times. This chain uses TRBV5-1 with TRBJ2-2; 7 positions match TRBD1. Germline loops: CDR1 SGHRS, CDR2 YFSETQ. Trimming at V came to 2 bases and at J to 2 bases, leaving 6 bases not matched to a gene. CDR3 length equals 16 residues. The CDR3 DNA is TGCGCCAGCAGCTTAGAGGGACAGAGCAACACCGGGGAGCTGTTTTTT. It is translated as CASSLEGQSNTGELFF.